This T cell receptor (beta chain) emerged from a study of cytomegalovirus exposure and HLA in healthy donors. A multiplex PCR was run with 60 Vbeta primers and 13 Jbeta primers. Sequenced by immunoSEQ multiplex PCR; TCRdb stores in-frame clones only, minus some. The sample yields 90,000 to 100,000 clones, 55% to 75% seen once. What was sequenced was PBMCs. This receptor was taken from a man between 45 and 60 years old in good health and CMV-seronegative.

DNA for the CDR3: TGTGCCAGCAGCCCCTTGACAGAACTAACCGGGGAGCTGTTTTTT. Translation gives CASSPLTELTGELFF. The chain carries TRBV9 and TRBJ2-2, with a tentative D call TRBD1 (5 bases). V shed 4 bases and J shed 5 bases, with 15 bases lying between them. CDR1 SGDLS and CDR2 YYNGEE come from the germline V gene. The CDR3 totals 15 residues.